The 9 T cell receptor beta chains below come from one sample, sequenced in a study of T cells in Graves' hyperthyroidism and ophthalmopathy. RNA transcripts yielded amplified TCR beta CDR3 regions. RT-PCR in the first round (using the HTBI primer set) targeted the TCR CDR3. TCRdb used MiXCR to reprocess the multiplex PCR reads, holding one entry per CDR3 protein. The sample has some 690,000 distinct CDR3 sequences, approximately 15% seen once. The sample was blood. The receptors originated from a man aged 45-65 years with Graves' hyperthyroidism.

This clonotype has at least ten counts. The chain links TRBV6-1 to TRBJ2-1; the D gene is possibly TRBD2 (6 bases). V shed 5 bases and J shed 5 bases, with 16 bases lying between them. This CDR3 is 15 amino acids long. The germline gives CDR1 MNHNS, CDR2 SASEGT. CDR3 DNA sequence: TGTGCCAGCAGTTACGGAGGGGATAGTGACAATGAGCAGTTCTTC. Amino acids: CASSYGGDSDNEQFF.

This clonotype occurred many times. The gene calls are TRBV2 and TRBJ1-5; no clear D. Germline assignment: CDR1 SNHLY and CDR2 FYNNEI. The length of the CDR3 is 14 residues. Trimming took off 6 bases at V and 2 bases at J, with 11 bases between the two ends. The CDR3 coding sequence is TGTGCCAGCAGCCCTAGGAGGGGCAATCAGCCCCAGCATTTT. This gives the protein CASSPRRGNQPQHF.

This clonotype was seen a few times. The chain carries TRBV3-1 and TRBJ1-5; D might be TRBD1 (5 bases). V was clipped by 1 base and J by 5 bases, with 6 bases between them. There are 13 residues in the CDR3. Germline V gives CDR1 LGHDT, CDR2 YNNKEL (reference sequence). The CDR3 DNA sequence: TGTGCCAGCAGCCAAGCAGGGCATCAGCCCCAGCATTTT. It is translated as CASSQAGHQPQHF.

This clonotype was observed at least ten times. The chain recombines TRBV28 with TRBJ2-7; 10 bases match TRBD2. Germline V CDR1 and CDR2: MDHEN, SYDVKM. V lost 6 bases to trimming and J lost 0 bases; unmatched junction nucleotides: 11. The CDR3 length is 17 residues. The DNA of the CDR3 is TGTGCCAGCAGCTCCTTCACGCGGACTAGCGGCTCCTACGAGCAGTACTTC. This sequence encodes CASSSFTRTSGSYEQYF.

The rearrangement uses TRBV5-1 and TRBJ2-7; 13 nucleotides line up with TRBD2. The CDR3 length is 16 residues. J was trimmed by 5 bases and V by 5 bases; bases with no gene match: 10. CDR1 and CDR2 (germline): SGHRS, YFSETQ. Written as DNA, the CDR3 is TGCGCCAGCAGACTAGCGGGAGGGTATTTGGGCCACGAGCAGTACTTC. Its translation: CASRLAGGYLGHEQYF.

On this clonotype itself: The conserved closing phenylalanine or tryptophan is absent in this CDR3, likely reflecting a read error. The V and J genes are TRBV7-9 and TRBJ1-1; D is unresolved. The ends were cut back, 6 bases at V and 2 bases at J, with 13 bases in the middle. In germline, CDR1 is SEHNR, CDR2 FQNEAQ (reference sequence). The CDR3 extends over 14 amino acids. The CDR3 sequence is CASSSQSLNTEAFL. The DNA for the CDR3 is TGTGCCAGCAGTTCACAGAGCTTAAACACTGAAGCTTTCCTT.

This clonotype was observed a few times. This rearrangement joins TRBV4-2 to TRBJ1-1, with a weak D call TRBD1 (5 bases). Deletions cut 1 base from V and 5 bases from J, with 17 bases between. This CDR3 spans 16 amino acids. The germline gives CDR1 LGHNA, CDR2 YNFKEQ. The CDR3 reads CASSQVLEGLGTEAFF. The CDR3 DNA follows: TGTGCCAGCAGCCAAGTTTTAGAGGGGCTCGGGACTGAAGCTTTCTTT.

This clonotype was detected many times. V is TRBV27 and J is TRBJ2-4; a weak D match, TRBD1 (5 bases). CDR3 length equals 15 residues. Germline CDR1 is MNHEY and CDR2 is SMNVEV (reference sequence). Trimming left V 0 bases short and J 4 bases short, with 10 bases between. The CDR3, as DNA: TGTGCCAGCAGTTTATCTAAAGGGGCGAAAAACATTCAGTACTTC. It specifies CASSLSKGAKNIQYF.

As regards this clonotype: This may come from a read error, since a much larger clone is one base off. CDR3 DNA sequence: TGTGCCAGCAGGGGCGGATACCCATCTTACTATGGCTACACCTTC. This sequence encodes CASRGGYPSYYGYTF. This sequence joins TRBV6-2 or TRBV6-3 and TRBJ1-2; unclear D gene. The CDR3 covers 15 residues. CDR1 MNHEY and CDR2 SVGEGT come from the germline V gene. Between the trimmed V and J ends, which lost 6 bases and 3 bases, there was a span of 17 bases.